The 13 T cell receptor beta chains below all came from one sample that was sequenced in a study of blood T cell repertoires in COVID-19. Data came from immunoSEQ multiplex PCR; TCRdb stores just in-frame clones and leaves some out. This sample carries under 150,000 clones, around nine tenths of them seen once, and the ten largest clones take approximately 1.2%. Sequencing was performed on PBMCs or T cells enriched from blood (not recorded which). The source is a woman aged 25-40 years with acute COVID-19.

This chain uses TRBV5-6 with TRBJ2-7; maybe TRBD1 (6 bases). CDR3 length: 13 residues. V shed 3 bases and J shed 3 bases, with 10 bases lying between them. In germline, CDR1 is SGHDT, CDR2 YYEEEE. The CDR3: CASSSEQGYEQYF. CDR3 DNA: TGTGCCAGCAGCTCCGAACAGGGCTACGAGCAGTACTTC.

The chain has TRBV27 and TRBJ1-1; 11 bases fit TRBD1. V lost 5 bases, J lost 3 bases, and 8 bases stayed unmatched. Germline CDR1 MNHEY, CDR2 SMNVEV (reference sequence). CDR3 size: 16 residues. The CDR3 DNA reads TGTGCCAGCAGTATGGACAGGGGGCGGCACCACACTGAAGCTTTCTTT. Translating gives CASSMDRGRHHTEAFF.

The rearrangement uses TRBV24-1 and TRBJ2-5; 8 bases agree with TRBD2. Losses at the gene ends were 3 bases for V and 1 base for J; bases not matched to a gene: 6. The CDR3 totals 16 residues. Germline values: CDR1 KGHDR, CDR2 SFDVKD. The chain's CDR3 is CATSDASGGPQETQYF. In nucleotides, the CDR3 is TGTGCCACCAGTGATGCGTCGGGAGGGCCCCAAGAGACCCAGTACTTC.

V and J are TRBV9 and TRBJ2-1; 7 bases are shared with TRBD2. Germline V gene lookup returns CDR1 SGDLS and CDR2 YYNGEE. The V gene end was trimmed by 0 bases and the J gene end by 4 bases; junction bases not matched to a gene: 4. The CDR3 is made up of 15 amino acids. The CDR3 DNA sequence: TGTGCCAGCAGCGTAGATAACGGGAGGTACAATGAGCAGTTCTTC. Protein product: CASSVDNGRYNEQFF.

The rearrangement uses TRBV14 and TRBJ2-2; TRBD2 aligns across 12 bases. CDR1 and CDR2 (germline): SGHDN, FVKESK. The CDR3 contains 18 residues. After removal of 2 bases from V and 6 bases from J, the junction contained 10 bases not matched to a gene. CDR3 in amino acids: CASSQWPITSGRPGELFF. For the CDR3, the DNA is TGTGCCAGCAGCCAATGGCCCATTACTAGCGGGAGGCCCGGGGAGCTGTTTTTT.

CDR3 DNA: TGTGCCAGCAGTGGGGGACAGGGTAATAGTCAGCCCCAGCATTTT. Translated: CASSGGQGNSQPQHF. The chain links TRBV28 to TRBJ1-5, with 9 bases fitting TRBD1. The CDR3 sequence is 15 residues long. CDR1 and CDR2 (germline): MDHEN, SYDVKM. The junction had 8 bases not matched to a gene; V was cut back by 5 bases and J by 6 bases.

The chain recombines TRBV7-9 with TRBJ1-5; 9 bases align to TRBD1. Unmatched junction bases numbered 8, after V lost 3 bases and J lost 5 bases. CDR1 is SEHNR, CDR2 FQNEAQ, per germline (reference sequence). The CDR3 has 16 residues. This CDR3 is CASSFSQGAADQPQHF. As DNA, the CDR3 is TGTGCCAGCAGCTTTTCACAGGGGGCTGCGGATCAGCCCCAGCATTTT.

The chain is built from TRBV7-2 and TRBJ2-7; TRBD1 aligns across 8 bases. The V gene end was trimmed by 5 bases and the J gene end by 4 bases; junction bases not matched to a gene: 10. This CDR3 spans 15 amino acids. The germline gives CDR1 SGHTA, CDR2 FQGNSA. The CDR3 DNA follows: TGTGCCAGCAGCAGACCGGGGCAGGGGGCTTACGAGCAGTACTTC. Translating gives CASSRPGQGAYEQYF.

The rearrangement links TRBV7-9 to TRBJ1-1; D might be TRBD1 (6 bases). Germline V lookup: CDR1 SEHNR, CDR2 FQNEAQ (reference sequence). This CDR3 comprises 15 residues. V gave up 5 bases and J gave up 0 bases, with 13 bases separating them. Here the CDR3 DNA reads TGTGCCAGCAGCGTACAAGGACAGTTGAACACTGAAGCTTTCTTT. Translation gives CASSVQGQLNTEAFF.

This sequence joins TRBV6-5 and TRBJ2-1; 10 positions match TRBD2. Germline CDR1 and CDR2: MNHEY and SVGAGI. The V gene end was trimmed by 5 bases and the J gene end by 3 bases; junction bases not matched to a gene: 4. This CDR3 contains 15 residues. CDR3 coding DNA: TGTGCCAGCAGTCGTCTAGCGGGGGACTACAATGAGCAGTTCTTC. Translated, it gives CASSRLAGDYNEQFF.

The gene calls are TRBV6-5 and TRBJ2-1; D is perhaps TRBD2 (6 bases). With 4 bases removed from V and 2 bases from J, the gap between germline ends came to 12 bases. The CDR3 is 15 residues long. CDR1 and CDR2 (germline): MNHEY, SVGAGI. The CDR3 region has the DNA TGTGCCAGCAGTTCTTACGGGAGTGCCTACAATGAGCAGTTCTTC. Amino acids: CASSSYGSAYNEQFF.

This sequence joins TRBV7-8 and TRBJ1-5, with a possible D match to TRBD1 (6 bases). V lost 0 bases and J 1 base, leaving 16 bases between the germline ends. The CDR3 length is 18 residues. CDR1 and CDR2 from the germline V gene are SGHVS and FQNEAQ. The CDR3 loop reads CASSLAPRGGGSNQPQHF. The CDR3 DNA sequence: TGTGCCAGCAGCTTAGCGCCACGGGGGGGCGGGAGCAATCAGCCCCAGCATTTT.

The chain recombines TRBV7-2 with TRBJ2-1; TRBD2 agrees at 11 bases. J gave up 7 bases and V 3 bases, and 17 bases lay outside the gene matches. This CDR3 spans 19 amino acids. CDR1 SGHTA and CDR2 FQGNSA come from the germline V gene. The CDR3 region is CASSFSSRISGRAGNEQFF. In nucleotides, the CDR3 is TGTGCCAGCAGCTTTAGTAGCAGGATTAGCGGGAGGGCCGGGAATGAGCAGTTCTTC.